This T cell receptor beta chain was retrieved from a study of cytomegalovirus exposure and HLA in healthy donors. General study findings and limits: TCR beta chains associated with HLA were, in a later analysis, more clonally expanded than equally common others. Highly shared variants forming one cluster were likely a sequencing artifact. Rarity held for most TCR sequences, but there were some public TCRs that occurred in many donors.

PCR involved 60 Vbeta and 13 Jbeta primers. TCRdb keeps only in-frame clones here, not all; method: immunoSEQ multiplex PCR. Among more than 110,000 clones, more than 75% were seen once, and the ten largest hold approximately 2.8%. With respect to this clone: Its antigen is unknown.

The source material was PBMCs. The sequence derives from a female donor in good health and CMV-seronegative.

CDR3 residues: CASSNRGSSRPLHF. The CDR3 DNA reads as TGTGCCAGCAGCAACAGGGGGAGTAGTCGACCCCTCCACTTT. The J gene is TRBJ1-6, the V gene TRBV6-5, with 8 bases lining up with TRBD1. The germline V gene encodes CDR1 MNHEY and CDR2 SVGAGI. Unmatched junction bases numbered 10, after V lost 6 bases and J lost 12 bases. This CDR3 has 14 residues.